One sample yielded the 24 T cell receptor beta chains listed below, sequenced in a study of blood T cell repertoires in COVID-19. Clones were read by immunoSEQ multiplex PCR, and TCRdb kept only the in-frame ones, dropping some. The sample lists 210,000 or so clones; around four fifths were seen once. The sample was peripheral blood. The source is a woman in her seventies with active or convalescent COVID-19.

The V and J genes are TRBV4-1 and TRBJ2-2; 10 bases are a match to TRBD1. V trimming: 4 bases; J trimming: 2 bases; junction bases outside the gene matches: 4. Germline V gene lookup returns CDR1 MGHRA and CDR2 YSYEKL. The CDR3 covers 16 residues. CDR3 coding DNA: TGCGCCAGCAGCCGACAGGGGGCTGTTAACACCGGGGAGCTGTTTTTT. Translation: CASSRQGAVNTGELFF.

This clone was observed a single time. The chain joins TRBV6-5 to TRBJ2-5; 11 nucleotides align to TRBD2. The germline V gene has CDR1 MNHEY and CDR2 SVGAGI. CDR3 length equals 14 residues. The junction had 2 bases not matched to a gene; V was cut back by 4 bases and J by 4 bases. Here the CDR3 reads CASSSGLAGETQYF. CDR3 in DNA: TGTGCCAGCAGTTCAGGACTAGCGGGAGAGACCCAGTACTTC.

The chain employs TRBV10-3 and TRBJ2-2; 7 bases agree with TRBD2. The CDR3 is 15 amino acids. V gave up 11 bases and J gave up 1 base; unmatched junction bases: 10. Per the germline V gene, CDR1 is ENHRY and CDR2 is SYGVKD. DNA of the CDR3: TGTGCCGCGGACTCTAGCGGAGGGAACACCGGGGAGCTGTTTTTT. Its protein is CAADSSGGNTGELFF.

With respect to this clone: Within the sample, other DNA sequences also encode this same CDR3. The chain has TRBV5-1 and TRBJ1-2, with D possibly matching TRBD1 (5 bases). The CDR3 has 14 amino acids. The V gene lost 0 bases and the J gene lost 1 base, with 7 bases spanning the gap. Germline-derived CDR1 and CDR2 are SGHRS and YFSETQ. The CDR3 coding sequence is TGCGCCAGCAGCTTGGGTCAGGGTAACTATGGCTACACCTTC. Its protein is CASSLGQGNYGYTF. The full variable domain, in which reference TRBV5-1 and TRBJ1-2 provide the parts outside the CDR3, is KAGVTQTPRYLIKTRGQQVTLSCSPISGHRSVSWYQQTPGQGLQFLFEYFSETQRNKGNFPGRFSGRQFSNSRSEMNVSTLELGDSALYLCASSLGQGNYGYTFGSGTRLTVV.

The chain links TRBV27 to TRBJ1-6; a possible D gene is TRBD1 (6 bases). The CDR3 consists of 16 residues. Germline V lookup: CDR1 MNHEY, CDR2 SMNVEV (reference sequence). The V gene lost 4 bases and the J gene lost 4 bases, with 14 bases spanning the gap. The CDR3 sequence: CASSSPRGAYNSPLHF. In DNA, the CDR3 is TGTGCCAGCAGTTCGCCCCGGGGGGCGTATAATTCACCCCTCCACTTT.

This chain uses TRBV7-9 with TRBJ2-1; 12 bases are a match to TRBD2. The CDR3 length is 13 residues. V gave up 3 bases and J gave up 15 bases; unmatched junction bases: 6. Germline CDR1 reads SEHNR; CDR2 reads FQNEAQ (reference sequence). The CDR3 DNA reads as TGTGCCAGCAGCTTGCTAGCGGGAGGGAAGGGGTTCTTC. It specifies CASSLLAGGKGFF.

The rearrangement joins TRBV10-3 to TRBJ1-5; tentatively, D is TRBD1 (5 bases). Germline-derived CDR1 and CDR2 are ENHRY and SYGVKD. The V gene lost 8 bases and the J gene lost 3 bases, with 11 bases spanning the gap. The CDR3 spans 13 residues. The CDR3 spells CAISRDDNQPQHF. CDR3 in DNA: TGTGCCATCTCCAGGGATGACAATCAGCCCCAGCATTTT.

The chain combines TRBV5-5 with TRBJ2-2, with 8 bases lining up with TRBD2. The CDR3 runs 18 residues. CDR1 SGHKS and CDR2 YYEKEE come from the germline V gene (reference sequence). Trimming cost V 0 bases and J 2 bases; bases outside gene matches: 9. The CDR3 DNA follows: TGTGCCAGCAGCTTGGCCTGGTTAGCGGGGATAAACACCGGGGAGCTGTTTTTT. It translates to CASSLAWLAGINTGELFF.

The chain combines TRBV19 with TRBJ2-3; 10 nucleotides line up with TRBD2. The V gene's germline CDR1 is LNHDA and CDR2 SQIVND (reference sequence). This CDR3 contains 16 residues. Trimming cost V 1 base and J 0 bases; bases outside gene matches: 1. CDR3 coding DNA: TGTGCCAGTAGTATAGGACTAGCGGGCAGCACAGATACGCAGTATTTT. Translating gives CASSIGLAGSTDTQYF.

The gene calls are TRBV27 and TRBJ2-1, with 13 bases aligning to TRBD2. Trimming at V came to 5 bases and at J to 8 bases, leaving 6 bases not matched to a gene. The length of the CDR3 is 15 residues. Germline CDR1 reads MNHEY; CDR2 reads SMNVEV (reference sequence). For the CDR3, the DNA is TGTGCCAGCAGTGCCGGGACTAGCGGGACATATGAGCAGTTCTTC. Protein: CASSAGTSGTYEQFF.

The table lists this clone with a count of one. The J gene is TRBJ2-3, the V gene TRBV3-1 (or the pseudogene TRBV3-2); TRBD2 agrees at 9 bases. V shed 0 bases, J shed 3 bases, and the junction held 10 bases outside the gene matches. Germline V gene data show CDR1 as LGHDT and CDR2 as YNNKEL (reference sequence). CDR3 length equals 18 residues. The CDR3 loop reads CASSQDWPSGTNTDTQYF. CDR3 DNA: TGTGCCAGCAGCCAAGATTGGCCTAGCGGGACTAATACAGATACGCAGTATTTT.

In DNA form, the CDR3 reads TGTGCCAGCAGGCTAGCGGGAGGGCCTGGCGGGGAGCTGTTTTTT. Protein product: CASRLAGGPGGELFF. The chain links TRBV6-5 to TRBJ2-2; 12 bases are a match to TRBD2. J lost 7 bases, V lost 6 bases, and 6 bases had no gene match. Germline V gives CDR1 MNHEY, CDR2 SVGAGI. This CDR3 is 15 amino acids long.

The V gene is TRBV9, the J gene TRBJ2-3; 7 bases fit TRBD2. The J segment lost 2 bases and the V segment lost 6 bases, leaving 12 bases of the junction unmatched. The length of the CDR3 is 16 residues. Germline CDR1 SGDLS, CDR2 YYNGEE. The CDR3 nucleotides are TGTGCCAGCACCCCTAGCGGACGGACCCCCACAGATACGCAGTATTTT. Residues: CASTPSGRTPTDTQYF. The variable domain in full, completed from reference TRBV9 and TRBJ2-3, reads DSGVTQTPKHLITATGQRVTLRCSPRSGDLSVYWYQQSLDQGLQFLIQYYNGEERAKGNILERFSAQQFPDLHSELNLSSLELGDSALYFCASTPSGRTPTDTQYFGPGTRLTVL.

The rearrangement uses TRBV6-1 and TRBJ1-2, with TRBD1 identical over 7 bases. This CDR3 is built from 14 residues. In germline, CDR1 is MNHNS, CDR2 SASEGT. Losses at the gene ends were 0 bases for V and 4 bases for J; bases not matched to a gene: 2. The CDR3 region has the DNA TGTGCCAGCAGTGAAGCCGGGACAGCCTATGGCTACACCTTC. Its protein is CASSEAGTAYGYTF.

This rearrangement joins TRBV6-6 to TRBJ2-2; the D gene is possibly TRBD1 (6 bases). This CDR3 contains 15 residues. Germline CDR1 and CDR2: MNHNY and SVGAGI (reference sequence). The V and J ends lost 4 bases and 2 bases respectively, with 11 bases between them. The CDR3 DNA reads TGTGCCAGCAGTTCATCGGACAGAAACACCGGGGAGCTGTTTTTT. Translation: CASSSSDRNTGELFF.

The chain employs TRBV19 and TRBJ1-1, with 8 bases identical to TRBD1. The J segment lost 4 bases and the V segment lost 2 bases, leaving 6 bases of the junction unmatched. This CDR3 comprises 15 residues. Germline CDR1 LNHDA, CDR2 SQIVND (reference sequence). CDR3 in amino acids: CASSISGQGGTEAFF. Written as DNA, the CDR3 is TGTGCCAGTAGTATATCCGGACAGGGAGGCACTGAAGCTTTCTTT. Based on the CDR3 plus reference TRBV19 and TRBJ1-1, the full variable domain is DGGITQSPKYLFRKEGQNVTLSCEQNLNHDAMYWYRQDPGQGLRLIYYSQIVNDFQKGDIAEGYSVSREKKESFPLTVTSAQKNPTAFYLCASSISGQGGTEAFFGQGTRLTVV.

J is TRBJ2-2 and V is TRBV5-5; 7 bases are shared with TRBD2. There are 18 residues in the CDR3. The trim removed 5 bases at V and 0 bases at J, leaving 13 bases unmatched. Germline-derived CDR1 and CDR2 are SGHKS and YYEKEE (reference sequence). The CDR3, as DNA: TGTGCCAGCAGTTTCACCCTTTCGAGCGGGACGAACACCGGGGAGCTGTTTTTT. Protein product: CASSFTLSSGTNTGELFF.

The chain is built from TRBV5-1 and TRBJ2-7, with 10 positions matching TRBD1. Germline V gives CDR1 SGHRS, CDR2 YFSETQ. V was pared by 2 bases and J by 3 bases, with 2 bases of the junction left unmatched. The CDR3 is 14 residues long. CDR3 loop: CASSFGTGDYEQYF. For the CDR3, the DNA is TGCGCCAGCAGCTTCGGGACAGGGGACTACGAGCAGTACTTC.

The chain has TRBV5-6 and TRBJ2-5; 9 bases align to TRBD2. This CDR3 contains 16 residues. V shed 0 bases and J 3 bases; nucleotides not matched to a gene: 6. The germline gives CDR1 SGHDT, CDR2 YYEEEE. The chain's CDR3 is CASSLEETSGEETQYF. The DNA of the CDR3 is TGTGCCAGCAGCTTGGAAGAGACTAGCGGAGAAGAGACCCAGTACTTC.

This clone has a count of ten or more. The CDR3 region has the DNA TGTGCCAGCAGCCCCGGACAGGGGCGGAACATTCAGTACTTC. Protein: CASSPGQGRNIQYF. The chain joins TRBV7-9 to TRBJ2-4, with 9 bases matching TRBD1. Germline CDR1 is SEHNR and CDR2 is FQNEAQ (reference sequence). Germline trimming cut 5 bases from V and 7 bases from J; bases unmatched to any gene: 6. CDR3 length: 14 residues. The full variable domain, rest sourced from reference TRBV7-9 and TRBJ2-4, is DTGVSQNPRHKITKRGQNVTFRCDPISEHNRLYWYRQTLGQGPEFLTYFQNEAQLEKSRLLSDRFSAERPKGSFSTLEIQRTEQGDSAMYLCASSPGQGRNIQYFGAGTRLSVL.

The V call is TRBV7-2, the J call TRBJ1-3; TRBD1 aligns across 8 bases. The CDR3 extends over 18 amino acids. V was clipped by 2 bases and J by 0 bases; unmatched bases: 9. The germline gives CDR1 SGHTA, CDR2 FQGNSA. CDR3 residues: CASSLLDRGLLSGNTIYF. The CDR3, as DNA: TGTGCCAGCAGCTTATTAGACAGGGGCCTACTCTCTGGAAACACCATATATTTT.

The V and J genes are TRBV29-1 and TRBJ2-3; 11 bases match TRBD2. There are 19 residues in the CDR3. From germline, CDR1 is SQVTM and CDR2 ANQGSEA. V dropped 3 bases and J dropped 4; count of bases not matched to a gene: 18. The CDR3 protein is CSVEGGLAEYRPHADTQYF. The CDR3 DNA is TGCAGCGTTGAGGGGGGACTAGCGGAATACAGGCCGCACGCAGATACGCAGTATTTT.

The DNA of the CDR3 is TGTGCCAGCAGCCAAGATGGGACTAGCGGGTACAATGAGCAGTTCTTC. It specifies CASSQDGTSGYNEQFF. The chain recombines TRBV4-2 with TRBJ2-1; 12 bases line up with TRBD2. CDR3 size: 16 residues. The V segment lost 0 bases and the J segment 4 bases; nucleotides outside the gene matches: 1. Germline values: CDR1 LGHNA, CDR2 YNFKEQ.

The chain carries TRBV5-4 and TRBJ2-5; 8 bases align to TRBD1. V was pared by 1 base and J by 5 bases, with 7 bases of the junction left unmatched. This CDR3 region has 15 residues. CDR1 and CDR2 (germline): SGHNT, YYREEE (reference sequence). In nucleotides, the CDR3 is TGTGCCAGCAGCTTGACAGGGGGAGGTATCGAGACCCAGTACTTC. It translates to CASSLTGGGIETQYF.